The source of this T cell receptor (beta chain) is a study of blood T cell repertoires in COVID-19 (TCRdb year 2020). With regard to the full study: The collaborator samples originated in the United States, Italy and Spain and spanned the acute and convalescent phases of COVID-19. The prospective study material was composed of cDNA or gDNA derived from T cells, B-cell-depleted T cells, or PBMCs. Deeply sampled blood TCRbeta repertoires from subjects exposed to, actively infected with, or recovered from COVID-19 were included in the dataset. The repertoires were released in a freely available public database meant as a resource for research on the immune response to SARS-CoV-2. Samples came from the ongoing ImmuneRACE study (first 160 participants) plus 1,254 subjects from 6 global collaborators. Nearly every sample came with metadata listing a de-identified subject ID, COVID-19 status, age in years and sex. Where HLA class I and class II types were available, the types were taken from metadata supplied by the sample provider, not from assay-based typing.

V trim: 3 bases; J trim: 3 bases; unmatched bases: 3. The germline V gene sets CDR1 to SGHRS and CDR2 to YFSETQ. Measured from the cysteine to the phenylalanine, the CDR3 is 15 residues long. Here the CDR3 DNA is all that survives: 45 bases in frame from base 1. Comment on this clone: The antigen this receptor binds is unknown. Qualities for individual bases were not recorded, and no much larger clone is one base off.

Collaborating institutions collected whole blood in K2EDTA tubes following their own protocols. Collaborator samples were shipped for TCRbeta analysis as frozen whole blood, isolated PBMCs, or DNA extracted from either sample type. Beyond this particular receptor, the publication reports: The quantity of clinical and demographic metadata differed by source and by participant and was supplied without curation.

TCRbeta CDR3 regions were amplified from genomic DNA by means of the immunoSEQ Assay, a bias-controlled multiplex PCR. As for the authors' bioinformatics: Nucleated cell counts per sample were estimated from amplification of reference gene primers within the assay. Sequence reads were collapsed and filtered to measure the absolute abundance of every unique TCRbeta CDR3 rearrangement. Productive Simpson clonality was computed per sample as the square root of Simpson's diversity index over productive rearrangements. Sourced from immuneACCESS, this table was stored by TCRdb with only in-frame sequences that have V and J called. A share of the clones is absent; for the studies checked, an unresolved V gene accounts for under half, and the remainder has no known explanation. Clone size and V and J calls were adopted from that table, with D and trimming inferred from the DNA. Here the sample has some 50,000 clones; about four fifths occur a single time. The ten largest clones take up nearly 4.5% of the sample.

Input material: peripheral blood. The sequence is built from TRBV5-1 and TRBJ2-2; TRBD1 agrees with 9 junctional bases. The clonotype comes from a man in his forties or fifties with active COVID-19. The DNA reads TGCGCCAGCAGCTCAACAGGGGGCTACACCGGGGAGCTGTTTTTT. Translated, it gives CASSSTGGYTGELFF.